A single sample is the source of the 31 T cell receptor beta chains below, sequenced in a study of identical twins. TCRdb used MiXCR to reprocess the 5' RACE reads, holding one entry per CDR3 protein. Counted here are approximately 550,000 distinct CDR3 sequences, 20% to 25% occurring once; the ten biggest clones make up around 0.47%. These data also formed part of another study, on yellow fever vaccine responses in identical twins.

The specimen was CD4+ T cells sorted from blood. The receptors were sampled from a woman in her late teens or twenties in good health.

Only a few counts were recorded for this clonotype. The chain is built from TRBV12-3 or TRBV12-4 and TRBJ2-7; the D is unclear. This CDR3 region has 13 residues. Trimming stripped 3 bases from V and 4 bases from J, with 10 bases between. The CDR3 loop reads CASSFDPKYEQYF. CDR3 DNA sequence: TGTGCCAGCAGTTTTGACCCGAAATACGAGCAGTACTTC.

Only a few counts were recorded for this clonotype. The chain uses TRBV27 and TRBJ2-1; 11 positions agree with TRBD2. After removal of 3 bases from V and 3 bases from J, the junction contained 1 base not matched to a gene. Germline V gives CDR1 MNHEY, CDR2 SMNVEV (reference sequence). This CDR3 region has 15 residues. The CDR3 DNA sequence: TGTGCCAGCAGTTTTAGCGGGAGGGGCTACAATGAGCAGTTCTTC. Amino acid sequence: CASSFSGRGYNEQFF.

The chain joins TRBV20-1 to TRBJ2-2, with no clear D. Trimming cost V 0 bases and J 6 bases, with 5 bases left between them. This CDR3 is 12 amino acids long. The germline V gene encodes CDR1 DFQATT and CDR2 SNEGSKA (reference sequence). Here the CDR3 reads CSARDAAGELFF. CDR3 coding DNA: TGCAGTGCTAGAGATGCCGCCGGGGAGCTGTTTTTT.

This clonotype was seen a few times. This chain uses TRBV15 with TRBJ2-7; the match to TRBD1 covers 9 bases. Unmatched junction bases numbered 1, after V lost 0 bases and J lost 4 bases. The CDR3 covers 14 residues. The germline gives CDR1 LNHNV, CDR2 YYDKDF (reference sequence). The CDR3 sequence is CATSREQGAYEQYF. In DNA form, the CDR3 reads TGTGCCACCAGCAGAGAACAGGGGGCATACGAGCAGTACTTC.

This clonotype was picked up a small number of times. This chain connects TRBV24-1 to TRBJ1-2, with TRBD1 as a possible D gene (5 bases). Germline V gene data show CDR1 as KGHDR and CDR2 as SFDVKD. V lost 4 bases to trimming and J lost 3 bases, with 11 bases between them. The CDR3 length is 14 residues. The DNA for the CDR3 is TGTGCCACCAGTGAGTCGGGACGGGACTATGGCTACACCTTC. It yields the protein CATSESGRDYGYTF.

The rearrangement uses TRBV10-3 and TRBJ2-1, with 11 bases matching TRBD2. The J segment lost 9 bases and the V segment lost 0 bases, leaving 16 bases of the junction unmatched. Germline V gene lookup returns CDR1 ENHRY and CDR2 SYGVKD. The CDR3 length is 19 residues. CDR3 in amino acids: CAISESWASGGPAESEQFF. CDR3 nucleotide sequence: TGTGCCATCAGTGAGTCCTGGGCTAGCGGGGGGCCGGCGGAGAGTGAGCAGTTCTTC.

The chain combines TRBV7-9 with TRBJ2-1; D possibly corresponds to TRBD2 (6 bases). The CDR3 totals 15 residues. CDR1 SEHNR and CDR2 FQNEAQ come from the germline V gene (reference sequence). V was shortened by 5 bases and J by 1 base, with 12 bases between the two germline ends. As DNA, the CDR3 is TGTGCCAGCAGCCGGAGGGCCGGGTCCTACAATGAGCAGTTCTTC. Amino acids: CASSRRAGSYNEQFF.

This clonotype was counted only a few times. V gene TRBV11-2 combines with J gene TRBJ2-3; 7 bases match TRBD1. Germline trimming cut 8 bases from V and 3 bases from J; bases unmatched to any gene: 8. Germline CDR1 and CDR2: SGHAT and FQNNGV. The CDR3 has 14 residues. CDR3 in amino acids: CASCRDRQTDTQYF. The DNA of the CDR3 is TGTGCCAGCTGCCGGGACAGACAAACAGATACGCAGTATTTT.

This clonotype was recorded a few times. V is TRBV20-1 and J is TRBJ2-3; TRBD2 is a possible D gene (5 bases). CDR3 length: 15 amino acids. V was clipped by 0 bases and J by 2 bases, with 12 bases between them. In germline, CDR1 is DFQATT, CDR2 SNEGSKA (reference sequence). The CDR3 protein is CSARDSAGPTDTQYF. CDR3 sequence (DNA): TGCAGTGCTAGAGATTCCGCGGGCCCCACAGATACGCAGTATTTT.

In its sample, this clonotype was seen many times. The V gene is TRBV4-1, the J gene TRBJ1-3; D is undetermined. The length of the CDR3 is 14 residues. Trimming removed 0 bases at V and 2 bases at J, with 5 bases between. Germline lookup yields CDR1 MGHRA and CDR2 YSYEKL. The CDR3 reads CASSQDHPGNTIYF. CDR3 bases: TGCGCCAGCAGCCAAGATCACCCTGGAAACACCATATATTTT.

The rearrangement joins TRBV6-1 to TRBJ1-2, with TRBD1 identical over 9 bases. V was pared by 4 bases and J by 4 bases, with 7 bases of the junction left unmatched. The length of the CDR3 is 15 residues. Germline V gives CDR1 MNHNS, CDR2 SASEGT. CDR3 in amino acids: CASSGTGGGSYGYTF. The CDR3 coding sequence is TGTGCCAGCAGTGGTACAGGGGGCGGTAGCTATGGCTACACCTTC.

This clonotype was detected a few times. The J gene is TRBJ2-1, the V gene TRBV11-2, with 16 positions matching TRBD2. The CDR3 totals 18 residues. The trim removed 5 bases at V and 0 bases at J, leaving 4 bases unmatched. Germline V gene data show CDR1 as SGHAT and CDR2 as FQNNGV. In DNA form, the CDR3 reads TGTGCCAGCAGCAAAGGGACTAGCGGGGGGGGCTCCTACAATGAGCAGTTCTTC. It yields the protein CASSKGTSGGGSYNEQFF.

This chain uses TRBV18 with TRBJ2-1; D is perhaps TRBD1 or TRBD2 (5 bases each). V shed 4 bases and J shed 7 bases, with 14 bases lying between them. The CDR3 loop spans 14 amino acids. Germline loops: CDR1 KGHSH, CDR2 LQKENI. The CDR3 region has the DNA TGTGCCAGCTCACTTCGGGACCCATGGAATGAGCAGTTCTTC. This translates into CASSLRDPWNEQFF.

This clonotype has more than one count but fewer than ten. The chain has TRBV20-1 and TRBJ2-1; D is possibly TRBD2 (6 bases). V lost 1 base to trimming and J lost 6 bases, with 13 bases between them. The length of the CDR3 is 14 residues. The V gene's germline CDR1 is DFQATT and CDR2 SNEGSKA (reference sequence). DNA of the CDR3: TGCAGTGCTAGAGCTTCCGGGACTGGCAATGAGCAGTTCTTC. It translates to CSARASGTGNEQFF.

This clonotype was seen only a few times. The rearrangement links TRBV20-1 to TRBJ1-3, with D possibly matching TRBD1 (6 bases). The CDR3 totals 13 residues. V shed 3 bases and J shed 4 bases, with 10 bases lying between them. CDR1 is DFQATT, CDR2 SNEGSKA, per germline (reference sequence). The CDR3 region is CSASDRSGNTIYF. In nucleotides, the CDR3 is TGCAGTGCTAGCGACAGGAGCGGAAACACCATATATTTT.

The V call is TRBV7-9, the J call TRBJ2-5, with D perhaps matching TRBD2 (5 bases). Trimming shortened V by 2 bases and J by 5 bases, and 12 bases separated the two germline ends. The CDR3 loop spans 14 amino acids. The germline CDR1 and CDR2 sequences are SEHNR and FQNEAQ (reference sequence). For the CDR3, the DNA is TGTGCCAGCAGCTTAAGCGGATCGTGGGAGACCCAGTACTTC. It yields the protein CASSLSGSWETQYF. Full variable domain (rest looked up from reference TRBV7-9 and TRBJ2-5): DTGVSQNPRHKITKRGQNVTFRCDPISEHNRLYWYRQTLGQGPEFLTYFQNEAQLEKSRLLSDRFSAERPKGSFSTLEIQRTEQGDSAMYLCASSLSGSWETQYFGPGTRLLVL.

This clonotype was detected a few times. V and J are TRBV7-9 and TRBJ2-5; no definite D call. The CDR3 runs to 12 residues. The V and J ends lost 6 bases and 4 bases respectively, with 9 bases between them. Looked up from germline, CDR1 is SEHNR and CDR2 is FQNEAQ (reference sequence). The CDR3 loop is CASSSHTETQYF. In nucleotides, the CDR3 is TGTGCCAGCAGTTCTCATACAGAGACCCAGTACTTC. The whole variable domain, filled in from reference TRBV7-9 and TRBJ2-5, reads DTGVSQNPRHKITKRGQNVTFRCDPISEHNRLYWYRQTLGQGPEFLTYFQNEAQLEKSRLLSDRFSAERPKGSFSTLEIQRTEQGDSAMYLCASSSHTETQYFGPGTRLLVL.

This clonotype has a handful of counts. This chain joins TRBV5-1 and TRBJ2-7; D remains ambiguous. CDR3 length: 14 residues. Germline V gene lookup returns CDR1 SGHRS and CDR2 YFSETQ. Trimming stripped 0 bases from V and 4 bases from J, with 11 bases between. CDR3 region: CASSLEPAIYEQYF. The CDR3 DNA is TGCGCCAGCAGCTTGGAGCCAGCAATATACGAGCAGTACTTC.

The V and J genes are TRBV12-5 and TRBJ2-1; tentative D call: TRBD2 (6 bases). The CDR3 covers 16 residues. Trimming stripped 0 bases from V and 2 bases from J, with 11 bases between. Germline CDR1 is LGHNT and CDR2 is FRNRAP. Here the CDR3 DNA reads TGTGCTAGTGGTTTGGTAGGAGGCGGGACCTACAATGAGCAGTTCTTC. Translation: CASGLVGGGTYNEQFF. The whole variable domain, remainder taken from reference TRBV12-5 and TRBJ2-1, is DARVTQTPRHKVTEMGQEVTMRCQPILGHNTVFWYRQTMMQGLELLAYFRNRAPLDDSGMPKDRFSAEMPDATLATLKIQPSEPRDSAVYFCASGLVGGGTYNEQFFGPGTRLTVL.

This clonotype has more than one count but fewer than ten. This chain joins TRBV2 and TRBJ1-5; TRBD1 might be the D (5 bases). The CDR3 has 12 amino acids. V was shortened by 6 bases and J by 7 bases, with 10 bases between the two germline ends. Germline V gene sequence: CDR1 SNHLY, CDR2 FYNNEI. The CDR3 reads CASRQGGQPQHF. CDR3 coding DNA: TGTGCCAGCAGGCAGGGCGGGCAGCCCCAGCATTTT.

The CDR3 DNA is TGCGCCAGCAGCACCAGGGGAAACCAAGGCTACAATGAGCAGTTCTTC. The encoded protein is CASSTRGNQGYNEQFF. V gene TRBV5-1 combines with J gene TRBJ2-1; D possibly corresponds to TRBD1 (6 bases). This CDR3 is 16 amino acids long. Germline V CDR1 and CDR2: SGHRS, YFSETQ. Trimming removed 4 bases from V and 3 bases from J, with 17 bases in between. The variable domain in full, with the rest retrieved from reference TRBV5-1 and TRBJ2-1, is KAGVTQTPRYLIKTRGQQVTLSCSPISGHRSVSWYQQTPGQGLQFLFEYFSETQRNKGNFPGRFSGRQFSNSRSEMNVSTLELGDSALYLCASSTRGNQGYNEQFFGPGTRLTVL.

This clonotype was observed a handful of times. This chain links TRBV5-5 with TRBJ2-1, with D perhaps being TRBD1 or TRBD2 (5 bases each). Trimming left V 5 bases short and J 8 bases short, with 23 bases between. Germline CDR1 SGHKS, CDR2 YYEKEE (reference sequence). CDR3 length equals 16 residues. CDR3 DNA: TGTGCCAGCAGAACAACCGGGACGGCCATGGCAGATGAGCAGTTCTTC. Translation gives CASRTTGTAMADEQFF. Filled out from reference TRBV5-5 and TRBJ2-1, the complete variable domain reads DAGVTQSPTHLIKTRGQQVTLRCSPISGHKSVSWYQQVLGQGPQFIFQYYEKEERGRGNFPDRFSARQFPNYSSELNVNALLLGDSALYLCASRTTGTAMADEQFFGPGTRLTVL.

The genes are TRBV14 and TRBJ2-7; D perhaps matches TRBD2 (5 bases). V shed 2 bases and J shed 6 bases, with 11 bases lying between them. There are 13 residues in the CDR3. Germline assignment: CDR1 SGHDN and CDR2 FVKESK. For the CDR3, the DNA is TGTGCCAGCAGCCAACAGAGAGGGAGCGAGCAGTACGTC. Translated, it gives CASSQQRGSEQYV.

The chain joins TRBV10-3 to TRBJ2-7, with D unclear. V was trimmed by 2 bases and J by 2 bases, leaving 16 bases between them. The CDR3 contains 16 residues. CDR1 and CDR2 from the germline V gene are ENHRY and SYGVKD. DNA of the CDR3: TGTGCCATCAGTGAGCCATCCGGCTTTACCGCCTACGAGCAGTACTTC. Protein product: CAISEPSGFTAYEQYF.

The chain carries TRBV6-1 and TRBJ2-1, with TRBD2 matching 14 bases. V lost 10 bases, J lost 8 bases, and 13 bases stayed unmatched. The length of the CDR3 is 16 residues. Germline V lookup: CDR1 MNHNS, CDR2 SASEGT. CDR3 loop: CATQSGLAGGQDEQFF. CDR3 nucleotides: TGTGCCACCCAAAGCGGACTAGCGGGAGGTCAGGATGAGCAGTTCTTC.

In its sample, this clonotype was seen a few times. The chain combines TRBV28 with TRBJ2-5, with D unclear. The CDR3 is made up of 14 amino acids. Germline assignment: CDR1 MDHEN and CDR2 SYDVKM. The V and J ends lost 2 bases and 4 bases respectively, with 11 bases between them. CDR3 loop: CASSLIPTGETQYF. CDR3 bases: TGTGCCAGCAGTTTAATTCCGACTGGAGAGACCCAGTACTTC.

A few counts support this clonotype. The V and J genes are TRBV3-1 and TRBJ2-7; D is unresolved. CDR3 length equals 15 residues. Germline V gives CDR1 LGHDT, CDR2 YNNKEL (reference sequence). The ends were cut back, 3 bases at V and 0 bases at J, with 12 bases in the middle. The CDR3 spells CASSQSKTHSYEQYF. CDR3 nucleotide sequence: TGTGCCAGCAGCCAGTCGAAAACACACTCCTACGAGCAGTACTTC.

This chain uses TRBV15 with TRBJ2-1, with D maybe TRBD1 (5 bases). Trimming removed 4 bases from V and 3 bases from J, with 13 bases in between. The CDR3 consists of 15 residues. The V gene's germline CDR1 is LNHNV and CDR2 YYDKDF (reference sequence). CDR3 residues: CATSTFHTGYNEQFF. CDR3 nucleotides: TGTGCCACCAGCACCTTCCACACAGGCTACAATGAGCAGTTCTTC.

The chain uses TRBV29-1 and TRBJ2-1; D might be TRBD2 (6 bases). Germline assignment: CDR1 SQVTM and CDR2 ANQGSEA. The CDR3 runs 14 residues. Trimming took 4 bases from V and 3 from J, leaving 13 bases between them. The DNA of the CDR3 is TGCAGCGTTGGGAGGAGGGACGGCTACAATGAGCAGTTCTTC. Translated: CSVGRRDGYNEQFF.

This clonotype has at least ten counts. The V call is TRBV3-1, the J call TRBJ2-3; 7 positions agree with TRBD1. Germline-derived CDR1 and CDR2 are LGHDT and YNNKEL (reference sequence). The CDR3 sequence is 16 residues long. V dropped 1 base and J dropped 3; count of bases not matched to a gene: 7. In DNA form, the CDR3 reads TGTGCCAGCAGCCAAGCCACAGGGGAAACAACAGATACGCAGTATTTT. The encoded protein is CASSQATGETTDTQYF.

CDR3 region: CASRRSGGGTDTQYF. DNA of the CDR3: TGTGCCAGCAGGAGGAGCGGGGGGGGCACAGATACGCAGTATTTT. This sequence joins TRBV7-9 and TRBJ2-3, with 10 positions matching TRBD2. J lost 1 base, V lost 6 bases, and 4 bases had no gene match. The CDR3 length is 15 residues. Germline V CDR1 and CDR2: SEHNR, FQNEAQ (reference sequence).